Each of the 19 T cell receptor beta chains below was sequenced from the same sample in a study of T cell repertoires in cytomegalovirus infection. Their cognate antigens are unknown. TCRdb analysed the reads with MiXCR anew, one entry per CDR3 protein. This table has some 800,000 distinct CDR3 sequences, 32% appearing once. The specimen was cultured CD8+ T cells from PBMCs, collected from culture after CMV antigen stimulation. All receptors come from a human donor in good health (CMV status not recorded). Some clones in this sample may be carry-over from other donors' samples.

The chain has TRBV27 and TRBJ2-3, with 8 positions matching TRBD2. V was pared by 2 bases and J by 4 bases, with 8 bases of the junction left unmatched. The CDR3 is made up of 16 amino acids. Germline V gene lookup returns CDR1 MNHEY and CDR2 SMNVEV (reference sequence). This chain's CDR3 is CASSLNAGGISDTQYF. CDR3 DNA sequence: TGTGCCAGCAGTTTAAACGCGGGGGGAATCTCAGATACGCAGTATTTT.

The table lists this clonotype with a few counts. DNA for the CDR3: TGTGCCAGCAGCTTGGTATCCGGGATGGCCACTGAAGCTTTCTTT. Translating gives CASSLVSGMATEAFF. The rearrangement uses TRBV5-8 and TRBJ1-1; D gene ambiguous. This CDR3 spans 15 amino acids. Per germline, CDR1 SGHTS and CDR2 YDEGEE. V lost 0 bases and J lost 4, with 13 bases in between.

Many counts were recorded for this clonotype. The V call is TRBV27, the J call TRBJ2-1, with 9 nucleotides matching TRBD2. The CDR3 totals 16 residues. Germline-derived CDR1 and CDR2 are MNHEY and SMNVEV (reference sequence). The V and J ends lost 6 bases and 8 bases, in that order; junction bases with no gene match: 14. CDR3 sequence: CASSNRLAVRTHEQFF. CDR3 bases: TGTGCCAGCAGCAATCGACTAGCGGTGAGGACTCATGAGCAGTTCTTC.

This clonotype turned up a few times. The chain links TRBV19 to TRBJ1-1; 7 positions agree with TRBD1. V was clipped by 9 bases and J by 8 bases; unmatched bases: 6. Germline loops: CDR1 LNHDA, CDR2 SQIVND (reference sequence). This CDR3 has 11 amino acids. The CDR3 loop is CASSTGLEAFF. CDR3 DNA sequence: TGTGCCAGCTCGACAGGGTTGGAAGCTTTCTTT.

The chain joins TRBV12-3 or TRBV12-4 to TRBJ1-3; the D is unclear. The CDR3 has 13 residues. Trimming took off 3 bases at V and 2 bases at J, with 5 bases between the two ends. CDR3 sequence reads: CASSLVAGNTIYF. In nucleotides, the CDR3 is TGTGCCAGCAGTTTGGTTGCTGGAAACACCATATATTTT.

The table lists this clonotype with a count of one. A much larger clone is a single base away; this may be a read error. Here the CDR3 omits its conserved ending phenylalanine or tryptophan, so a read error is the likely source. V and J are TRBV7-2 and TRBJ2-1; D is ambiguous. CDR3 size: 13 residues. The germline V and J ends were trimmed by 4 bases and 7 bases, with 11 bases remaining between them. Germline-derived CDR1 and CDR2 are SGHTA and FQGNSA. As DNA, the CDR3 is TGTGCCAGCAGCTCCGATCCAATGAATGAGCAGTTCTCC. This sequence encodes CASSSDPMNEQFS.

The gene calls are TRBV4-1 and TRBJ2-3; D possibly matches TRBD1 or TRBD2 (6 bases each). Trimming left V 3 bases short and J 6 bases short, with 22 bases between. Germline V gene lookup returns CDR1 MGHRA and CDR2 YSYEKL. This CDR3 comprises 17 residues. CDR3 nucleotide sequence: TGCGCCAGCAGCCAGTCCTACCTAGCGACCCAGGGGGATACGCAGTATTTT. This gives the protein CASSQSYLATQGDTQYF.

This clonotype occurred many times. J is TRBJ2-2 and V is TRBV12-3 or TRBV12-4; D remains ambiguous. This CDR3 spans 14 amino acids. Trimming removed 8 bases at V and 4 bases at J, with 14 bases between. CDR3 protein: CASSLPVATGELFF. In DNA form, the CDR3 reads TGTGCCAGCTCTCTACCTGTAGCCACCGGGGAGCTGTTTTTT.

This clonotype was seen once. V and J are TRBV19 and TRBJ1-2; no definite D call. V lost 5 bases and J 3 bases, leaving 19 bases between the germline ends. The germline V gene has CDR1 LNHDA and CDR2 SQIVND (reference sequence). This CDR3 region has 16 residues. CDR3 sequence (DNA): TGTGCCAGTAGTTACAAACTGACAAGGTTTGACTATGGCTACACCTTC. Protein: CASSYKLTRFDYGYTF.

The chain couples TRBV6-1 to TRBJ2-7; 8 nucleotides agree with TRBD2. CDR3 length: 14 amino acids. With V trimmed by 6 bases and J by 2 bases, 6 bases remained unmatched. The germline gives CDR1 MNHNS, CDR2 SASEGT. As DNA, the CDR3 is TGTGCCAGCAGGGCCCTAGCGGGTCCCTACGAGCAGTACTTC. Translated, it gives CASRALAGPYEQYF.

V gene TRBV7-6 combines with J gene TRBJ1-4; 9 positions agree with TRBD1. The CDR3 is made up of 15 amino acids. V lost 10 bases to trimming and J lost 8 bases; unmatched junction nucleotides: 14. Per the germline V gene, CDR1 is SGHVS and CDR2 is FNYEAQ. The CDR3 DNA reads TGTGCCAACAGAGGACAGGGGACTAGCAGAGAAAAACTGTTTTTT. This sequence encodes CANRGQGTSREKLFF. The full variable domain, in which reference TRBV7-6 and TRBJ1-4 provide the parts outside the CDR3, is GAGVSQSPRYKVTKRGQDVALRCDPISGHVSLYWYRQALGQGPEFLTYFNYEAQQDKSGLPNDRFSAERPEGSISTLTIQRTEQRDSAMYRCANRGQGTSREKLFFGSGTQLSVL.

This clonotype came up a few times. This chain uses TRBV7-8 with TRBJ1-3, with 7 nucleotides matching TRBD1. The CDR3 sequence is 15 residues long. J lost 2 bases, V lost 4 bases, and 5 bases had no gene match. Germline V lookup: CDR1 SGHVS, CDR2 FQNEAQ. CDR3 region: CASSWGTAPGNTIYF. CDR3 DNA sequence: TGTGCCAGCAGCTGGGGGACAGCCCCTGGAAACACCATATATTTT. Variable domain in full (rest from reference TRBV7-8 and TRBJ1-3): GAGVSQSPRYKVAKRGQDVALRCDPISGHVSLFWYQQALGQGPEFLTYFQNEAQLDKSGLPSDRFFAERPEGSVSTLKIQRTQQEDSAVYLCASSWGTAPGNTIYFGEGSWLTVV.

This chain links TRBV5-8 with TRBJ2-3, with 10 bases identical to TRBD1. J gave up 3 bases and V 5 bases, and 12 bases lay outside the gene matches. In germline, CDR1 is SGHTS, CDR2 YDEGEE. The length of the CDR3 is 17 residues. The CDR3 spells CASSWSPGTGETDTQYF. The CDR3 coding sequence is TGTGCCAGCAGTTGGTCGCCCGGGACAGGGGAAACAGATACGCAGTATTTT.

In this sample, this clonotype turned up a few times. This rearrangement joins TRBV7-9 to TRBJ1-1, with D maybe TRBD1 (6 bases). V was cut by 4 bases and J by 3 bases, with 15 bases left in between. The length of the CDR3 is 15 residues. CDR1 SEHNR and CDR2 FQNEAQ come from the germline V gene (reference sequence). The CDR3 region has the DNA TGTGCCAGCAGCTGGCGGGGGACAAAAGACACTGAAGCTTTCTTT. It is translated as CASSWRGTKDTEAFF.

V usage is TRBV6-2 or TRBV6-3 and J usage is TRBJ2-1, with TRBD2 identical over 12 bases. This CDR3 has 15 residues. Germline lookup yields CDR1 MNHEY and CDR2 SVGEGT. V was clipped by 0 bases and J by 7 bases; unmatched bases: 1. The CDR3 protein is CASSYSGLAGNEQFF. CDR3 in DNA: TGTGCCAGCAGTTACTCTGGACTAGCGGGGAATGAGCAGTTCTTC.

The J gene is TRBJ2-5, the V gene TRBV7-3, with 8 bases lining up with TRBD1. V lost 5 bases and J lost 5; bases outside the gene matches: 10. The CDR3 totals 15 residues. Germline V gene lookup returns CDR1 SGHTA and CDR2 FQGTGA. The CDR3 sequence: CASSPGGLGRETQYF. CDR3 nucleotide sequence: TGTGCCAGCAGCCCAGGGGGCTTGGGGAGGGAGACCCAGTACTTC.

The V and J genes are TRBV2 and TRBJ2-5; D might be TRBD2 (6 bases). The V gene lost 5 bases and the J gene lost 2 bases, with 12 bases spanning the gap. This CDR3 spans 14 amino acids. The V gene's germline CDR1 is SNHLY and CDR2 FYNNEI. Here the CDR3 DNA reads TGTGCCAGCAGTATCCGGGACTTACAAGAGACCCAGTACTTC. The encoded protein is CASSIRDLQETQYF.

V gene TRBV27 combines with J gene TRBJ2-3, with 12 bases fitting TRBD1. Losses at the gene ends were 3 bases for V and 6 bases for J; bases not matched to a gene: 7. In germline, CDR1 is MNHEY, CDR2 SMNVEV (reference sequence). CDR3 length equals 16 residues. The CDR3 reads CASSFRGDRGRDTQYF. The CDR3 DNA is TGTGCCAGCAGTTTTAGGGGGGACAGGGGGCGCGATACGCAGTATTTT.

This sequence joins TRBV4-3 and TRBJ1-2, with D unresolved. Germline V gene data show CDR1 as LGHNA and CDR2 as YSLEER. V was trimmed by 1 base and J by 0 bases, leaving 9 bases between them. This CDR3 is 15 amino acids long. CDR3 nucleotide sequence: TGCGCCAGCAGCCAAGGTCAGACATCTAACTATGGCTACACCTTC. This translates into CASSQGQTSNYGYTF.